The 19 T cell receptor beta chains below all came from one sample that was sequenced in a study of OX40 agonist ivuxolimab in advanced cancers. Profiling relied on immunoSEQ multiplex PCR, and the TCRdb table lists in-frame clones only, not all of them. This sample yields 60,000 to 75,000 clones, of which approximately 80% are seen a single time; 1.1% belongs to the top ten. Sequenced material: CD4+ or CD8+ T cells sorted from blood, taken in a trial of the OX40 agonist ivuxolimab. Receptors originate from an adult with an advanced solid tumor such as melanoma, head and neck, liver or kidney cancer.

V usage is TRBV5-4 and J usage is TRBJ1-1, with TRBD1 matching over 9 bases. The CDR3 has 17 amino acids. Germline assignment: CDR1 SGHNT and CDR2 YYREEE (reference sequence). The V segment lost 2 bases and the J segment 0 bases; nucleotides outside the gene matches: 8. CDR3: CASSLPGQGVMNTEAFF. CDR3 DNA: TGTGCCAGCAGCTTACCGGGACAGGGTGTCATGAACACTGAAGCTTTCTTT.

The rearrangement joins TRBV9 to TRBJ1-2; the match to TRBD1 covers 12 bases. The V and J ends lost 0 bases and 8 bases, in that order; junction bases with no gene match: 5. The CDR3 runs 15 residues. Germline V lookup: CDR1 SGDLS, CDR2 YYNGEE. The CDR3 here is CASSVAGTGGRGYTF. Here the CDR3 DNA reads TGTGCCAGCAGCGTAGCTGGGACAGGGGGCCGCGGCTACACCTTC.

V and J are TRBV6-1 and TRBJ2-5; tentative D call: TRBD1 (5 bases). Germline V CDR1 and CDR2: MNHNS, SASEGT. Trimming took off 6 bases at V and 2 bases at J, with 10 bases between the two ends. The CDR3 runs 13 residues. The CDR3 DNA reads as TGTGCCAGCAGCGTCGACAGACAAGAGACCCAGTACTTC. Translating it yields CASSVDRQETQYF.

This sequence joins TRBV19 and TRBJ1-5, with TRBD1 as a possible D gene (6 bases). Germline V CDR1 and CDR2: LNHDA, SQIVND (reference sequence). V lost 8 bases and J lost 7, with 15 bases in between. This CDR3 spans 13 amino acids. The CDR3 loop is CASCYREGQPQHF. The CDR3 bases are TGTGCCAGTTGTTACAGGGAGGGACAGCCCCAGCATTTT.

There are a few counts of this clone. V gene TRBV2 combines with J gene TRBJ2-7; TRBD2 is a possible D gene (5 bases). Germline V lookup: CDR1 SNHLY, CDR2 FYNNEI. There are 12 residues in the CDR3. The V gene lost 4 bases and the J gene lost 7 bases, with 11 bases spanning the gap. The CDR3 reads CASSGNGGEQYF. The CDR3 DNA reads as TGTGCCAGCAGTGGTAACGGCGGGGAGCAGTACTTC.

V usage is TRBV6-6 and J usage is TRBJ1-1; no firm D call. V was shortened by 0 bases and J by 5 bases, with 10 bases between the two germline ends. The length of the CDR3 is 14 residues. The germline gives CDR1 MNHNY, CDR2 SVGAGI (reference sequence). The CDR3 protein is CASSYSDWGTEAFF. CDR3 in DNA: TGTGCCAGCAGTTACTCAGATTGGGGTACTGAAGCTTTCTTT.

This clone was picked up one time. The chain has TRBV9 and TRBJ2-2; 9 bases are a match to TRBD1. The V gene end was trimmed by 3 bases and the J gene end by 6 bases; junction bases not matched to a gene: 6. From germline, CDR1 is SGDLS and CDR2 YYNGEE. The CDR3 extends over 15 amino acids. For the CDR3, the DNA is TGTGCCAGCAGCGCACAGGGGGCCGGGGCCGGGGAGCTGTTTTTT. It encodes CASSAQGAGAGELFF. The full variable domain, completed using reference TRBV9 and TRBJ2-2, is DSGVTQTPKHLITATGQRVTLRCSPRSGDLSVYWYQQSLDQGLQFLIQYYNGEERAKGNILERFSAQQFPDLHSELNLSSLELGDSALYFCASSAQGAGAGELFFGEGSRLTVL.

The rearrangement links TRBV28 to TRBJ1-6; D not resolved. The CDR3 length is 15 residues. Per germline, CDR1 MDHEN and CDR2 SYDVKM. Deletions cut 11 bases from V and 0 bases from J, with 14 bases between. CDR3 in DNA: TGTGCCGCGGGCCTTACGAGCTCCTATAATTCACCCCTCCACTTT. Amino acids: CAAGLTSSYNSPLHF.

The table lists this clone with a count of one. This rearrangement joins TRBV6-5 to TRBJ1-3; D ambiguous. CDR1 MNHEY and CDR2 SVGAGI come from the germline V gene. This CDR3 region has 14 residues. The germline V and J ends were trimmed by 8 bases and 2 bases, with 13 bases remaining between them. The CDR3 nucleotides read TGTGCCAGCGGACCTTACCGGGCTGGAAACACCATATATTTT. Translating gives CASGPYRAGNTIYF.

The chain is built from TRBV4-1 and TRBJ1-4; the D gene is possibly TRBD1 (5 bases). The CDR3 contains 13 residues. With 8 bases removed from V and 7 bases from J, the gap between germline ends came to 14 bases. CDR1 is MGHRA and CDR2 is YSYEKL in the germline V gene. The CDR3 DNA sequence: TGCGCCAGCGACCGGGGGGGAGGTGAAAAACTGTTTTTT. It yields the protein CASDRGGGEKLFF.

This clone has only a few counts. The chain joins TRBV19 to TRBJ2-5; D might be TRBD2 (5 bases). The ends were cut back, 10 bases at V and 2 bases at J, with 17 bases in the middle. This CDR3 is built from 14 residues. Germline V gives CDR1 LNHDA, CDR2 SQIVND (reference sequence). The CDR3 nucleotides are TGTGCCACCGGACTCAGCGGTGGACAAGAGACCCAGTACTTC. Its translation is CATGLSGGQETQYF.

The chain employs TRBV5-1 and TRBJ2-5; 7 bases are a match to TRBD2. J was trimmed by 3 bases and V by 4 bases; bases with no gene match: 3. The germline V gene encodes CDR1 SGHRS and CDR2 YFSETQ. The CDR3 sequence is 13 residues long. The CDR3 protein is CASSGLGKETQYF. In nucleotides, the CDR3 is TGCGCCAGCAGCGGACTAGGGAAAGAGACCCAGTACTTC.

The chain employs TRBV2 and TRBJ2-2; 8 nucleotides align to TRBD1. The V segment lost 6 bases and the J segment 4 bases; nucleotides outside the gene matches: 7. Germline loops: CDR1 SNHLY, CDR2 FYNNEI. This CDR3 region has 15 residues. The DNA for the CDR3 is TGTGCCAGCAGCCCGCAGGGGGCTCTCACCGGGGAGCTGTTTTTT. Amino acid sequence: CASSPQGALTGELFF.

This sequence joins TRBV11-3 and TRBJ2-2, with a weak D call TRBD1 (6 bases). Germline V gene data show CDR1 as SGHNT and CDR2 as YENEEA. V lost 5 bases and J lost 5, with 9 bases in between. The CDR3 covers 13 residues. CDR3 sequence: CASSPQGTGELFF. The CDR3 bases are TGTGCCAGCAGCCCACAGGGAACCGGGGAGCTGTTTTTT. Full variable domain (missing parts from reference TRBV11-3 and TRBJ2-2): EAGVVQSPRYKIIEKKQPVAFWCNPISGHNTLYWYLQNLGQGPELLIRYENEEAVDDSQLPKDRFSAERLKGVDSTLKIQPAELGDSAVYLCASSPQGTGELFFGEGSRLTVL.

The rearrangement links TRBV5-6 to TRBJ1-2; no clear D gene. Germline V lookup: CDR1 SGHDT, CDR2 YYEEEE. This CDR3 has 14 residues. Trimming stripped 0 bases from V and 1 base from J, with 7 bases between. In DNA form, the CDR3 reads TGTGCCAGCAGCTTGGGGCAGAATAACTATGGCTACACCTTC. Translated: CASSLGQNNYGYTF.

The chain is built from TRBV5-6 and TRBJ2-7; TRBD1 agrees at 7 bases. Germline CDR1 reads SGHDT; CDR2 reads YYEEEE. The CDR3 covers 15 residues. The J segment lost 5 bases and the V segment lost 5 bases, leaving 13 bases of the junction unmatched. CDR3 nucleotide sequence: TGTGCCAGCAGTTATTGGACGGGACAGCGAGACGAGCAGTACTTC. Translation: CASSYWTGQRDEQYF.

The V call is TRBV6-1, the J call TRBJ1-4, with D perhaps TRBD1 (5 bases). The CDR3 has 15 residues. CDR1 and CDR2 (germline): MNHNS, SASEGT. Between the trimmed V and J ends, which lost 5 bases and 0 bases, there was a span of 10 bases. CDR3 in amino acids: CASSLLQATNEKLFF. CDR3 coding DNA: TGTGCCAGCAGTTTGCTACAGGCAACTAATGAAAAACTGTTTTTT.

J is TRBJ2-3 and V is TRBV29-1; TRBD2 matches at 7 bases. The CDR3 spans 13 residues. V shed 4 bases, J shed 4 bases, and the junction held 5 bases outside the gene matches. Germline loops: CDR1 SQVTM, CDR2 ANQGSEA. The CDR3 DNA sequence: TGCAGCGTTGTCGGGGGGAGGGCAGATACGCAGTATTTT. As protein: CSVVGGRADTQYF.

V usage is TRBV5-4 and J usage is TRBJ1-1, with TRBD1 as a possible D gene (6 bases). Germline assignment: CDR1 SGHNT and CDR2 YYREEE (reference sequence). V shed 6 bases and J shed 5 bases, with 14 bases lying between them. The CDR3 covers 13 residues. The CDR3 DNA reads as TGTGCCAGCAACCAACAGGGAGGGACTGAAGCTTTCTTT. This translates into CASNQQGGTEAFF.